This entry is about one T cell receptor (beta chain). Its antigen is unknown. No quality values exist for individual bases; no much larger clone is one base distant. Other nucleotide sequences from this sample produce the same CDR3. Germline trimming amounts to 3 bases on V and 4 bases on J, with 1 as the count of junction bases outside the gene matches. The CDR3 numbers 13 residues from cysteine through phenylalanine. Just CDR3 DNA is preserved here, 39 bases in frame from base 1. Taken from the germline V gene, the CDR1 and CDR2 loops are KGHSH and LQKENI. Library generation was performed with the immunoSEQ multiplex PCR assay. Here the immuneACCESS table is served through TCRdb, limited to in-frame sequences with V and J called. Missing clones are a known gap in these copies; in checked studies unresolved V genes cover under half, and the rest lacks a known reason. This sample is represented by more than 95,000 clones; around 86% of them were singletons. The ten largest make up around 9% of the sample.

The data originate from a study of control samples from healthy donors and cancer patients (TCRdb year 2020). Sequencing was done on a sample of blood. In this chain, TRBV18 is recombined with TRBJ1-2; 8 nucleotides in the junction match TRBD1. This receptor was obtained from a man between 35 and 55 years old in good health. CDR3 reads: CASSPGQGYGYTF. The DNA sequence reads TGTGCCAGCTCACCCGGACAGGGCTATGGCTACACCTTC.